This T cell receptor beta chain appears in the sequencing data of a study of cytomegalovirus exposure and HLA in healthy donors. Study details: The 500 to 750 first-cohort repertoires and the 95 to 150 validation repertoires shared the same platform, a later analysis reported. Study outcomes and limitations: The authors confirmed in vitro that a few CMV-associated chains were specific for CMV antigens. Rare TCR sequences predominated, though certain public TCRs were found in many donors. According to reports, the classifier identified cytomegalovirus status with high specificity and sensitivity.

Points on this clone: The antigen remains undetermined.

Per the germline V gene, CDR1 is SGHTA and CDR2 is FQGNSA. J was trimmed by 6 bases and V by 1 base; bases with no gene match: 7. CDR3 length: 18 residues. Clones were sequenced by immunoSEQ multiplex PCR, and TCRdb holds only the in-frame ones, with some missing. The table records 150,000 or so clones, around 86% of them present only once. The chain has TRBV7-2 and TRBJ1-6; 12 nucleotides agree with TRBD1. Specimen: PBMCs. The receptor was isolated from a man aged 18 to 30 in good health and CMV-seropositive. This CDR3 is CASSLVGTGGESNSPLHF. The CDR3 DNA reads as TGTGCCAGCAGCTTAGTCGGGACAGGGGGCGAAAGTAATTCACCCCTCCACTTT.